This TCR beta chain comes out of a study of T-cell memory formation after mild COVID-19. TCRdb ran MiXCR on the 5' RACE reads and lists one entry per CDR3 protein. The table has 150,000 to 200,000 distinct CDR3 sequences, 25% to 40% seen once. This clonotype was found a few times. The germline V gene encodes CDR1 MNHEY and CDR2 SVGAGI. The CDR3 is made up of 17 amino acids. Losses at the gene ends were 5 bases for V and 5 bases for J; bases not matched to a gene: 10. The TCR comes from an adult woman who had mild COVID-19 (a few samples of this study predate the infection). Cell type and time point are not known. Sequencing was done on a sample of PBMCs or a T cell subset sorted from them (not recorded which). V usage is TRBV6-5 and J usage is TRBJ2-1; 12 bases are shared with TRBD2. The CDR3 coding sequence is TGTGCCAGCAGTGACCGCTTGGGACTAGCGGGCCACAATGAGCAGTTCTTC. Translated: CASSDRLGLAGHNEQFF.